The rows below give T cell receptor beta chains drawn from one sample of a study of molecular identifiers for immune sequencing clone quantification. TCRdb passed the PCR reads through MiXCR, listing each CDR3 protein once. The data show about half a million distinct CDR3 sequences, around 21% seen once. The sequenced material came from naive CD8+ T cells from blood, with Jurkat cell RNA spiked in. Receptors originate from a human donor in good health. Some libraries in this study had Jurkat cell RNA spiked in. CDR3s include the opening cysteine and the closing phenylalanine or tryptophan.

v_gene	j_gene	CDR3aa
TRBV29-1	TRBJ1-1	CSVEETEAFF
TRBV28	TRBJ2-2	CASSFRDPGDTGELFF
TRBV14	TRBJ1-1	CASSQDLGFMNTEAFF
TRBV25-1	TRBJ1-1	CASSQTGHNTEAFF
TRBV4-2	TRBJ2-5	CASSQVIVETQYF
TRBV7-9	TRBJ2-3	CASSLSLDADTQYF
TRBV29-1	TRBJ2-1	CSVRTSAYNEQFF
TRBV5-6	TRBJ2-1	CASSLVPNEQFF
TRBV12-3/TRBV12-4	TRBJ1-1	CASSKGQGTEAFF
TRBV20-1	TRBJ2-7	CSARDTWEQYF
TRBV3-1	TRBJ1-2	CASSQAPQGSTF
TRBV4-1	TRBJ2-7	CASSPNRMRGQYF
TRBV18	TRBJ2-5	CASSPISGQETQYF
TRBV16	TRBJ2-3	CASSRTTDTQYF
TRBV6-1	TRBJ2-7	CASGRLAGVREQYF
TRBV2	TRBJ2-4	CASRQGVAKNIQYF
TRBV5-1	TRBJ2-3	CASSTDYRSTDTQYF
TRBV20-1	TRBJ2-7	CSARGTLTYEQYF
TRBV4-3	TRBJ2-3	CASSQDRWGGADTQYF
TRBV5-1	TRBJ2-7	CASSLSGLPYEQYF
TRBV7-9	TRBJ2-7	CARNSPGVLEQYF
TRBV30	TRBJ1-1	CAWAVAHTETFF
TRBV30	TRBJ2-4	CAWSDGIKNIQYF
TRBV27	TRBJ2-7	CASKVGAGGTYEQYF
TRBV11-3	TRBJ2-7	CASSLFLARTPSSYEQYF
TRBV7-9	TRBJ2-1	CASSSALSLDEQFF
TRBV6-5	TRBJ2-7	CASSYRQRMSEQYF
TRBV5-1	TRBJ1-4	CASKEAGRNANEKLFF
TRBV4-3	TRBJ2-7	CASSQDGGGGSYEQYF
TRBV7-9	TRBJ2-1	CASSLATSGPYNEQFF
TRBV3-1	TRBJ1-2	CASSQVNRQTNYGYTF
TRBV4-3	TRBJ2-7	CASSQDRATAGRNEQYF
TRBV19	TRBJ1-5	CASSMGAEGLYQPQHF
TRBV10-3	TRBJ2-1	CASLGTSGLNSSYNEQFF
TRBV30	TRBJ1-3	CAWSPLANTICF
TRBV6-5	TRBJ2-2	CASSSLGGRADGELFF
TRBV5-1	TRBJ1-1	CASSLVSGAEAFF
TRBV5-1	TRBJ2-7	CASSPYGGGYEQYF
TRBV7-6	TRBJ2-3	CASSLAHSYGPSTDTQYF
TRBV6-6	TRBJ2-7	CASSYTGTGFTYEQYF
TRBV3-1	TRBJ2-7	CASSQDGSHSYEQYF
TRBV7-6	TRBJ2-7	CASSFSGAPYEQYF
TRBV13	TRBJ2-3	CASSLDRSGTDTQYF
TRBV29-1	TRBJ1-2	CSVVGGYYGYTF
TRBV4-2	TRBJ2-1	CASSQLERQGRYNEQFF
TRBV11-1	TRBJ2-7	CASRSGVDAYPGSYEQYF
TRBV10-3	TRBJ2-7	CAISESGGPYEQYF
TRBV14	TRBJ2-7	CASSQAAPYEQYF
TRBV11-2	TRBJ2-7	CASSPSAGTSYEQYF
TRBV12-3/TRBV12-4	TRBJ2-4	CASSLAWQNLAKNIQYF
TRBV28	TRBJ2-3	CASSLLLAGTTDTQYF
TRBV5-4	TRBJ2-3	CASSGTTSGVTDTQYF